The rows below give T cell receptor beta chains drawn from one sample of a study of T cells after yellow fever vaccination. TCRdb analysed the 5' RACE reads with MiXCR anew, one entry per CDR3 protein. The sample lists some 300,000 distinct CDR3 sequences, around 11% occurring once. The specimen was CD4+ T cells sorted from PBMCs, collected 45 days after the yellow fever booster vaccination. The receptors were gathered from a man between 18 and 29 years old who received the YFV17D yellow fever vaccine. Each CDR3 is given with its conserved first and last residue. The D gene is left open where the match is weak. Expanded clones get a size class; other rows say once, few or many, or leave the size out.

V gene	clone size	J gene	CDR3 length	D gene	CDR3 DNA	CDR3 protein
TRBV6-2/TRBV6-3	few	TRBJ2-7	15	TRBD2	TGTGCCAGCAGCCGAAGCGGGGTAATCCCCTACGAGCAGTACTTC	CASSRSGVIPYEQYF
TRBV6-4	few	TRBJ2-4	14	-	TGTGCCATAGGAGGGTATAGGGCCAAAAACATTCAGTACTTC	CAIGGYRAKNIQYF
TRBV7-9	-	TRBJ1-6	14	-	TGTGCCAGCAGCTTACAGGGGACTAATTCACCCCTCCACTTT	CASSLQGTNSPLHF
TRBV30	-	TRBJ1-5	14	-	TGTGCCTGGAGTGTAAAAGGGGGGAATCAGCCCCAGCATTTT	CAWSVKGGNQPQHF
TRBV9	-	TRBJ2-5	16	TRBD1	TGTGCCAGCAGCGTAGATCCGACAGGGGTCGGGGAGACCCAGTACTTC	CASSVDPTGVGETQYF
TRBV9	-	TRBJ1-1	14	-	TGTGCCAGCAGCGTTGACGAGGTAAACACTGAAGCTTTCTTT	CASSVDEVNTEAFF
TRBV7-2	-	TRBJ2-3	16	TRBD2	TGTGCCAGCAGCTTATTTGGGGAGCGGGGATCGGATACGCAGTATTTT	CASSLFGERGSDTQYF
TRBV28	few	TRBJ1-1	12	-	TGTGCCAGCAGCCAAAGTGGGTTTGAAGCTTTCTTT	CASSQSGFEAFF
TRBV4-3	few	TRBJ1-3	15	-	TGCGCCAGCAGCCAAGATAGGGACTCTGGAAACACCATATATTTT	CASSQDRDSGNTIYF
TRBV6-6	-	TRBJ1-4	13	-	TGTGCCAGCAGTTACGCAACTAATGAAAAACTGTTTTTT	CASSYATNEKLFF
TRBV12-5	few	TRBJ2-1	15	-	TGTGCTAGTGGGCAGTACTCGAGGGATACATATGAGCAGTTCTTC	CASGQYSRDTYEQFF
TRBV27	few	TRBJ1-6	14	TRBD1	TGTGCCAGCAGTTTATGGGACAGAAATTCACCCCTCCACTTT	CASSLWDRNSPLHF
TRBV21-1	many	TRBJ2-2	15	-	TGTGCCAGCAGCCTGGACAGGGTAAACACCGGGGAGCTGTTTTTT	CASSLDRVNTGELFF
TRBV19	few	TRBJ1-2	15	-	TGTGCCAGTAGTATAAATACACAACAGGGTAATGGCTACACCTTC	CASSINTQQGNGYTF
TRBV6-1	-	TRBJ2-5	14	TRBD2	TGTGCCAGCAGGCGGCTAGCGGGGGGAGAGACCCAGTACTTC	CASRRLAGGETQYF
TRBV5-1	-	TRBJ1-1	14	-	TGCGCCAGCAGCTTGGCCCTAATGAACACTGAAGCTTTCTTT	CASSLALMNTEAFF
TRBV5-1	few	TRBJ2-5	15	TRBD2	TGCGCCAGCCAGACTAGCGGGGGGGACCAAGAGACCCAGTACTTC	CASQTSGGDQETQYF
TRBV11-1	-	TRBJ2-1	13	-	TGTGCCAGCAGCTCGCAGGGATGGCAGGTCCAGTTCTTC	CASSSQGWQVQFF
TRBV19	many	TRBJ1-1	15	-	TGTGCCAGTAGTGCCCCGGGGGGGGTGAACACTGAAGCTTTCTTT	CASSAPGGVNTEAFF
TRBV5-1	few	TRBJ1-1	15	-	TGCGCCAGCAGCCTTTCCCCATGGAAGAAAACTGAAGCTTTCTTT	CASSLSPWKKTEAFF
TRBV4-1	many	TRBJ2-5	14	-	TGCGCCAGCAGCCAAGATCGGGAAGAGAGAGGTTTTTTCTTC	CASSQDREERGFFF
TRBV9	many	TRBJ1-1	14	-	TGTGCCAGCAGCGCCAGTCGGGCGGACACTGAAGCTTTCTTT	CASSASRADTEAFF
TRBV29-1	few	TRBJ2-7	10	-	TGCAGCGTGATGGAATACGAGCAGTACTTC	CSVMEYEQYF
TRBV6-6	-	TRBJ2-5	13	-	TGTGCCAGCAGTCATCCGCCGGTTGAGACCCAGTACTTC	CASSHPPVETQYF
TRBV6-2/TRBV6-3	-	TRBJ2-1	15	-	TGTGCCAGCAGTTACCTAGGAGGGAACTCCAATGAGCAGTTCTTC	CASSYLGGNSNEQFF
TRBV4-2	-	TRBJ2-1	16	TRBD2	TGTGCCAGCAGCCACCCTGGGCGGGGGGCTTACAATGAGCAGTTCTTC	CASSHPGRGAYNEQFF